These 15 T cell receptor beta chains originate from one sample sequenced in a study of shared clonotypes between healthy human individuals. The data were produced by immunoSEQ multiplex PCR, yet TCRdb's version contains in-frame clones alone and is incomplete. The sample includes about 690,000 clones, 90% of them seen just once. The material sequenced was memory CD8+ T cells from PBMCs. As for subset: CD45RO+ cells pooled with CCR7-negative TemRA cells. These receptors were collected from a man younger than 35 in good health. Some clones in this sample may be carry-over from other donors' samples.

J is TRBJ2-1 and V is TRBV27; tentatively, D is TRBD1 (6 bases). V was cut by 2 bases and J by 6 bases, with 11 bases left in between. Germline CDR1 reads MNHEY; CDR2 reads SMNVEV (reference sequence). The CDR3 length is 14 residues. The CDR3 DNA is TGTGCCAGCAGTTTACTGGGGGCCCTCAATGAGCAGTTCTTC. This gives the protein CASSLLGALNEQFF.

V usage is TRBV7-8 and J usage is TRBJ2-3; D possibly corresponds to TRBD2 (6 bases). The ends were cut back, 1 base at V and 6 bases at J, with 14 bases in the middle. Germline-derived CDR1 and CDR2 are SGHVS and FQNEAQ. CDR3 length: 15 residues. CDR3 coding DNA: TGTGCCAGCAGCTTAGTAGCGGTGGGAGTGGATACGCAGTATTTT. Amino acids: CASSLVAVGVDTQYF.

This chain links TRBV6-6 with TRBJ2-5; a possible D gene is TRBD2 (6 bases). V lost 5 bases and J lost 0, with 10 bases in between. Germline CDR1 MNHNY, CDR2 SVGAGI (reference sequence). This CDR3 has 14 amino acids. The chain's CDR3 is CASSARDYQETQYF. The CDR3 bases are TGTGCCAGCAGTGCCCGGGACTACCAAGAGACCCAGTACTTC.

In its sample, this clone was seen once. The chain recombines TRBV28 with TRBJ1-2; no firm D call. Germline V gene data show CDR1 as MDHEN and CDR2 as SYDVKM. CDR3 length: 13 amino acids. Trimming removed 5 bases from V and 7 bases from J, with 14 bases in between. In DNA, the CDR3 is TGTGCCAGCAGTGGACGGACGGGTGTTGGCTACACCTTC. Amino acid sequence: CASSGRTGVGYTF.

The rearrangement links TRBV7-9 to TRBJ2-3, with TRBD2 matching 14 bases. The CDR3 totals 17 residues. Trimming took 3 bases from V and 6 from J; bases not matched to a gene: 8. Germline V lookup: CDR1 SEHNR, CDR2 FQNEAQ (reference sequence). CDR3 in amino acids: CASSLPTSGRAKDTQYF. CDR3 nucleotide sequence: TGTGCCAGCAGCTTGCCGACTAGCGGGAGGGCCAAGGATACGCAGTATTTT.

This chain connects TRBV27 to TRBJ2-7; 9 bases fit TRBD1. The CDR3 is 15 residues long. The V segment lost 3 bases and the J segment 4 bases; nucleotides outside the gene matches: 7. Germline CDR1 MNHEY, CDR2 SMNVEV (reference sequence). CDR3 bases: TGTGCCAGCAGTTTCGTCGGACAGGGGCAGTACGAGCAGTACTTC. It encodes CASSFVGQGQYEQYF.

CDR3 amino acids: CSGKDGYEQYF. CDR3 DNA sequence: TGCAGCGGGAAAGACGGCTACGAGCAGTACTTC. The chain has TRBV29-1 and TRBJ2-7; D is undetermined. The CDR3 contains 11 residues. Trimming left V 7 bases short and J 3 bases short, with 10 bases between. Germline V gives CDR1 SQVTM, CDR2 ANQGSEA.

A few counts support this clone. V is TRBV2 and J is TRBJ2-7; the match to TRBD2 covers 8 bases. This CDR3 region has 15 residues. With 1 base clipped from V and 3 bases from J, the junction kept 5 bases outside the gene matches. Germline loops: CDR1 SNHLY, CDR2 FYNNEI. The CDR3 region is CASSEVGTSSYEQYF. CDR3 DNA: TGTGCCAGCAGTGAAGTAGGGACTAGTAGCTACGAGCAGTACTTC.

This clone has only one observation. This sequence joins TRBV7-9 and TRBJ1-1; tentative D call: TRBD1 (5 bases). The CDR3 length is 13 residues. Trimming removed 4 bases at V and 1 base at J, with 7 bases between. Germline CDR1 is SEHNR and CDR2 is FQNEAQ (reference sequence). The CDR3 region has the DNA TGTGCCAGCAGCTGGAGGGGGAACACTGAAGCTTTCTTT. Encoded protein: CASSWRGNTEAFF.

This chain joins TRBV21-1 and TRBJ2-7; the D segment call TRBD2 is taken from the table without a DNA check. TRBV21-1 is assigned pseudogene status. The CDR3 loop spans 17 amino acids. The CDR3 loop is CASSKTSRRLALYEQYF. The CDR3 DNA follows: TGTGCCAGCAGCAAAACGAGTCGAAGACTAGCGCTCTACGAGCAGTACTTC.

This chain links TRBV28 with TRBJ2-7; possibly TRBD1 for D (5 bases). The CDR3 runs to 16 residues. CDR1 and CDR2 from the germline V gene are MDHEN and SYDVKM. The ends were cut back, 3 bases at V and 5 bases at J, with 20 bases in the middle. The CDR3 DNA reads TGTGCCAGCAGTTTGTACCGTCTGCAGGGTCCCGACGAGCAGTACTTC. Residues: CASSLYRLQGPDEQYF. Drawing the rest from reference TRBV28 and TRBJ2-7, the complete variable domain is DVKVTQSSRYLVKRTGEKVFLECVQDMDHENMFWYRQDPGLGLRLIYFSYDVKMKEKGDIPEGYSVSREKKERFSLILESASTNQTSMYLCASSLYRLQGPDEQYFGPGTRLTVT.

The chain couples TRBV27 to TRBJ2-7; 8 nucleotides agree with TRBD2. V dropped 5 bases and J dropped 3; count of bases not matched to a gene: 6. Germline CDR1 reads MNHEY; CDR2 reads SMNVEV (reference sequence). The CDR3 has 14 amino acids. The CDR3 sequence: CASSQPGLDYEQYF. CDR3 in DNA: TGTGCCAGCAGTCAACCGGGACTAGACTACGAGCAGTACTTC.

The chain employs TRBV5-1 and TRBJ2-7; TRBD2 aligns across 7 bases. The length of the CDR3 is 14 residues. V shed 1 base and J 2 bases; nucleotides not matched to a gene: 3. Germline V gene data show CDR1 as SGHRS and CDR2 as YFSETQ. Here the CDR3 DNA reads TGCGCCAGCAGCTTGAGCCTAGCGGCCTACGAGCAGTACTTC. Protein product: CASSLSLAAYEQYF.

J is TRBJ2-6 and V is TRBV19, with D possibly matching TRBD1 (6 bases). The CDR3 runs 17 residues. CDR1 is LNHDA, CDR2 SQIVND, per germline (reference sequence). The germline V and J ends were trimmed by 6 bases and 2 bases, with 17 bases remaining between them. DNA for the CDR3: TGTGCCAGTAGCATTGTAAAACCAGGGGCTGGGGCCAACGTCCTGACTTTC. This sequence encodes CASSIVKPGAGANVLTF.

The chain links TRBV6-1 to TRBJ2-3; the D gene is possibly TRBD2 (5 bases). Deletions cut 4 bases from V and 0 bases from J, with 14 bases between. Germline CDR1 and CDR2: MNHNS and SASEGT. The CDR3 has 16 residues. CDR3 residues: CASSAPRRRSTDTQYF. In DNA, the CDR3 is TGTGCCAGCAGTGCCCCTAGGAGGAGGAGCACAGATACGCAGTATTTT.